Each of the 32 T cell receptor beta chains below was sequenced from the same sample in a study of blood T cells in healthy people across ages. For the second PCR, which ran for about 7 to 11 cycles, a sample-barcoded 5' primer and a J-beta primer mix were used. TCRdb re-called the 5' RACE reads through MiXCR, storing one row per CDR3 protein. The table shows roughly 1,500,000 distinct CDR3 sequences, with approximately 38% occurring only once. Material for sequencing was blood. These receptors were taken from a woman aged 18 to 35 in good health.

V is TRBV20-1 and J is TRBJ2-4, with D possibly being TRBD2 (6 bases). The V end lost 4 bases, the J end lost 13 bases, and 20 bases lay between the germline ends. This CDR3 spans 13 amino acids. Germline V CDR1 and CDR2: DFQATT, SNEGSKA (reference sequence). The CDR3 sequence is CSANPGLTLGQYF. CDR3 nucleotide sequence: TGCAGTGCTAACCCGGGACTCACCCTTGGGCAGTACTTC.

With respect to this clonotype: A single base separates this from a much larger clone, so it may be a read error. The chain uses TRBV28 and TRBJ2-7; 9 bases fit TRBD2. In germline, CDR1 is MDHEN, CDR2 SYDVKM. This CDR3 spans 16 amino acids. CDR3: CVSSPLGTSRTYEQYF. The CDR3 bases are TGTGTCAGCAGTCCTCTTGGGACTAGCAGAACCTACGAGCAGTACTTC.

The chain links TRBV29-1 to TRBJ2-5, with D hard to call. The CDR3 has 12 residues. Per germline, CDR1 SQVTM and CDR2 ANQGSEA. Trimming cost V 6 bases and J 1 base, with 9 bases left between them. In DNA, the CDR3 is TGCAGCGTCCCTTGGGGCCAAGAGACCCAGTACTTC. Protein sequence: CSVPWGQETQYF.

The CDR3 loop reads CASSQDNPAGAYNEQFF. The DNA of the CDR3 is TGTGCCAGCAGCCAAGATAATCCAGCGGGGGCATACAATGAGCAGTTCTTC. This rearrangement joins TRBV3-1 to TRBJ2-1; 8 positions match TRBD2. Germline V gene lookup returns CDR1 LGHDT and CDR2 YNNKEL (reference sequence). V shed 0 bases, J shed 4 bases, and the junction held 8 bases outside the gene matches. The CDR3 spans 17 residues.

This chain uses TRBV7-2 with TRBJ1-2; 12 bases map to TRBD1. This CDR3 has 17 residues. After removal of 4 bases from V and 0 bases from J, the junction contained 6 bases not matched to a gene. CDR1 and CDR2 (germline): SGHTA, FQGNSA. The CDR3 DNA reads TGTGCCAGCAGCTCCGGGACAGGGGGCATAGCTAACTATGGCTACACCTTC. Amino acids: CASSSGTGGIANYGYTF.

The chain joins TRBV18 to TRBJ1-4; TRBD1 matches at 7 bases. The germline V gene has CDR1 KGHSH and CDR2 LQKENI. This CDR3 is built from 15 residues. V was clipped by 0 bases and J by 7 bases; unmatched bases: 5. The CDR3 coding sequence is TGTGCCAGCTCACCACCGAGTCAGGGGGGTGAAAAACTGTTTTTT. Protein: CASSPPSQGGEKLFF.

The J gene is TRBJ2-5, the V gene TRBV11-2, with 9 bases that match TRBD2. Losses at the gene ends were 5 bases for V and 5 bases for J; bases not matched to a gene: 12. This CDR3 has 16 amino acids. Germline CDR1 reads SGHAT; CDR2 reads FQNNGV. Here the CDR3 DNA reads TGTGCCAGCAGCCCCCGTTTAGCGGGAGCGAGCGAGACCCAGTACTTC. It translates to CASSPRLAGASETQYF.

V usage is TRBV23-1 and J usage is TRBJ1-6; D is uncertain. TRBV23-1 is reported as an ORF; its role is uncertain. The CDR3 covers 14 residues. Trimming took 4 bases from V and 7 from J, leaving 11 bases between them. CDR3 sequence (DNA): TGCGCCAGCAGTCGTACAAAGCAAAATTCACCCCTCCACTTT. Amino acid sequence: CASSRTKQNSPLHF.

The rearrangement joins TRBV2 to TRBJ2-3; 14 nucleotides agree with TRBD2. CDR1 is SNHLY, CDR2 FYNNEI, per germline. V was pared by 11 bases and J by 0 bases, with 13 bases of the junction left unmatched. This CDR3 region has 18 residues. CDR3 sequence: CALPSGTSGGFSTDTQYF. CDR3 nucleotides: TGTGCCCTCCCCTCCGGGACTAGCGGGGGTTTTAGCACAGATACGCAGTATTTT.

The rearrangement links TRBV7-2 to TRBJ2-3, with a tentative D call TRBD2 (6 bases). CDR3 length: 17 amino acids. Trimming pared 3 bases from V and 3 bases from J, leaving 19 bases between. Germline V gives CDR1 SGHTA, CDR2 FQGNSA. The CDR3 loop is CASSFRSSVSVTDTQYF. The CDR3 bases are TGTGCCAGCAGCTTCAGATCTAGCGTTAGCGTGACAGATACGCAGTATTTT.

This clonotype was detected a few times. The gene calls are TRBV3-1 and TRBJ2-7; TRBD2 matches 14 bases. Trimming at V came to 3 bases and at J to 3 bases, leaving 4 bases not matched to a gene. Germline V CDR1 and CDR2: LGHDT, YNNKEL (reference sequence). The CDR3 sequence is 16 residues long. The CDR3 reads CASSQAGTSGSYEQYF. The CDR3 DNA is TGTGCCAGCAGCCAGGCAGGGACTAGCGGGAGCTACGAGCAGTACTTC.

This clonotype came up a few times. The rearrangement links TRBV20-1 to TRBJ2-5; no reliable D call. The closer fit of TRBJ2-7 to the DNA end suggests the J call may be wrong. CDR1 and CDR2 from the germline V gene are DFQATT and SNEGSKA (reference sequence). The length of the CDR3 is 14 residues. CDR3 sequence: CSARKEDFIYEQYF. Here the CDR3 DNA reads TGCAGTGCTAGAAAGGAAGACTTCATATACGAGCAGTACTTC.

This chain joins TRBV23-1 and TRBJ1-6; no reliable D call. TRBV23-1 is treated as an ORF (open reading frame) with a function not yet certain. The length of the CDR3 is 18 residues. The V and J ends lost 8 bases and 7 bases respectively, with 27 bases between them. The CDR3 coding sequence is TGCGCCAGCCAACGGACTCGAAACCAGACACGGGAAAATTCACCCCTCCACTTT. Translating it yields CASQRTRNQTRENSPLHF.

The V and J genes are TRBV5-1 and TRBJ2-7; no definite D call. Per germline, CDR1 SGHRS and CDR2 YFSETQ. There are 16 residues in the CDR3. V was cut by 0 bases and J by 2 bases, with 15 bases left in between. The CDR3 reads CASSLGQRQNTYEQYF. In nucleotides, the CDR3 is TGCGCCAGCAGCTTGGGGCAGCGACAAAATACCTACGAGCAGTACTTC.

The CDR3 DNA is TGCAGTGCTCGGGACCCTAGGGGCCAAGAGACCCAGTACTTC. It encodes CSARDPRGQETQYF. The V and J genes are TRBV20-1 and TRBJ2-5, with D perhaps assigned TRBD1 or TRBD2 (5 bases each). The V gene lost 5 bases and the J gene lost 1 base, with 14 bases spanning the gap. Germline CDR1 DFQATT, CDR2 SNEGSKA (reference sequence). The length of the CDR3 is 14 residues.

The chain recombines TRBV21-1 with TRBJ1-6; whether TRBD1, the table's D call, matches the DNA was not checked. TRBV21-1 is labeled a pseudogene. This CDR3 region has 14 residues. DNA of the CDR3: TGTGCCCGGGGAGGGACAGGATTCATATCACTCCTCCACTTT. Translation: CARGGTGFISLLHF.

J is TRBJ2-4 and V is TRBV28; 8 nucleotides line up with TRBD1. This CDR3 has 17 residues. V was pared by 2 bases and J by 0 bases, with 6 bases of the junction left unmatched. CDR1 is MDHEN and CDR2 is SYDVKM in the germline V gene. Here the CDR3 DNA reads TGTGCCAGCAGTTTAGGGCGAGGACAGGGAGCCAAAAACATTCAGTACTTC. Amino acids: CASSLGRGQGAKNIQYF.

The chain is built from TRBV20-1 and TRBJ2-3, with D unclear. This CDR3 region has 14 residues. Trimming took 4 bases from V and 1 from J, leaving 12 bases between them. The germline V gene has CDR1 DFQATT and CDR2 SNEGSKA (reference sequence). In DNA form, the CDR3 reads TGCAGTGCTAACACCCCCTGGGGCACAGATACGCAGTATTTT. Protein: CSANTPWGTDTQYF.

This clonotype appeared a few times. The chain recombines TRBV5-1 with TRBJ2-3; perhaps TRBD2 as D (5 bases). The CDR3 length is 16 residues. Deletions cut 4 bases from V and 1 base from J, with 16 bases between. CDR1 and CDR2 (germline): SGHRS, YFSETQ. CDR3 sequence (DNA): TGCGCCAGCAGCGAGACCTCTTTACTAGGCACAGATACGCAGTATTTT. Translated, it gives CASSETSLLGTDTQYF.

This clonotype was counted ten times or more. An end of the junction differs from the germline gene, which may be a read error. The chain combines TRBV4-1 with TRBJ2-4; unclear D gene. CDR3 size: 14 residues. Germline lookup yields CDR1 MGHRA and CDR2 YSYEKL. DNA for the CDR3: TGCGCCACCAGCTTATCTGGGCTCAAAAACATTCAGTACTTC. Its translation: CATSLSGLKNIQYF.

The genes are TRBV10-3 and TRBJ1-1, with 8 bases identical to TRBD1. The CDR3 loop spans 13 amino acids. Germline assignment: CDR1 ENHRY and CDR2 SYGVKD. Trimming took 11 bases from V and 7 from J; bases not matched to a gene: 12. This chain's CDR3 is CAAEQGATREAFF. The DNA of the CDR3 is TGTGCCGCGGAGCAGGGGGCGACTCGTGAAGCTTTCTTT.

This chain joins TRBV28 and TRBJ2-3; TRBD2 aligns across 10 bases. V shed 2 bases and J 7 bases; nucleotides not matched to a gene: 3. Germline V gives CDR1 MDHEN, CDR2 SYDVKM. The CDR3 length is 14 residues. CDR3 DNA: TGTGCCAGCAGTTTACTAGCGGGAGAAAATACGCAGTATTTT. As protein: CASSLLAGENTQYF.

The CDR3 reads CATRRTEPPYEQYF. In DNA form, the CDR3 reads TGTGCCACCAGGAGGACAGAACCCCCCTACGAGCAGTACTTC. V is TRBV24-1 and J is TRBJ2-7, with D possibly matching TRBD1 (6 bases). Germline loops: CDR1 KGHDR, CDR2 SFDVKD. Trimming took off 7 bases at V and 2 bases at J, with 14 bases between the two ends. This CDR3 has 14 residues.

This clonotype showed up just a few times. CDR3 in amino acids: CASSLTGTGSEQFF. The CDR3 DNA sequence: TGCGCCAGCAGCTTGACCGGGACAGGGAGTGAGCAGTTCTTC. V is TRBV5-1 and J is TRBJ2-1, with 9 bases identical to TRBD1. Germline V CDR1 and CDR2: SGHRS, YFSETQ. V dropped 1 base and J dropped 9; count of bases not matched to a gene: 5. The CDR3 contains 14 residues. Together with reference TRBV5-1 and TRBJ2-1, the CDR3 gives the full variable domain: KAGVTQTPRYLIKTRGQQVTLSCSPISGHRSVSWYQQTPGQGLQFLFEYFSETQRNKGNFPGRFSGRQFSNSRSEMNVSTLELGDSALYLCASSLTGTGSEQFFGPGTRLTVL.

This sequence joins TRBV7-8 and TRBJ2-3; TRBD2 aligns across 10 bases. In germline, CDR1 is SGHVS, CDR2 FQNEAQ. V shed 1 base and J 4 bases; nucleotides not matched to a gene: 8. The CDR3 loop spans 17 amino acids. This CDR3 is CASSLVWSSGSPDTQYF. The CDR3 DNA is TGTGCCAGCAGCTTAGTATGGTCTAGCGGGAGCCCAGATACGCAGTATTTT. Filled out from reference TRBV7-8 and TRBJ2-3, the complete variable domain reads GAGVSQSPRYKVAKRGQDVALRCDPISGHVSLFWYQQALGQGPEFLTYFQNEAQLDKSGLPSDRFFAERPEGSVSTLKIQRTQQEDSAVYLCASSLVWSSGSPDTQYFGPGTRLTVL.

This clonotype was seen only a few times. CDR3 region: CASSRAGGDGYTF. CDR3 bases: TGTGCCAGCAGCCGCGCAGGGGGGGATGGCTACACCTTC. This chain links TRBV7-3 with TRBJ1-2, with TRBD1 matching 7 bases. The germline V gene has CDR1 SGHTA and CDR2 FQGTGA. The CDR3 covers 13 residues. The junction had 6 bases not matched to a gene; V was cut back by 5 bases and J by 6 bases.

This clonotype was observed a handful of times. The chain carries TRBV7-2 and TRBJ2-6, with D unclear. V lost 5 bases to trimming and J lost 0 bases, with 8 bases between them. This CDR3 comprises 15 residues. Germline V gives CDR1 SGHTA, CDR2 FQGNSA. The CDR3 nucleotides are TGTGCCAGCAGCCCGCAGGTCTCTGGGGCCAACGTCCTGACTTTC. It is translated as CASSPQVSGANVLTF.

V and J are TRBV10-3 and TRBJ2-3; 8 bases fit TRBD2. J gave up 0 bases and V 2 bases, and 10 bases lay outside the gene matches. The V gene's germline CDR1 is ENHRY and CDR2 SYGVKD. The CDR3 runs 18 residues. The CDR3 coding sequence is TGTGCCATCAGTGAGAGGAGCGGGGGTTCACCTAGCACAGATACGCAGTATTTT. Encoded protein: CAISERSGGSPSTDTQYF.

The J gene is TRBJ2-1, the V gene TRBV9; 9 bases are a match to TRBD2. J lost 8 bases, V lost 0 bases, and 6 bases had no gene match. CDR3 length equals 15 residues. Germline V gene data show CDR1 as SGDLS and CDR2 as YYNGEE. CDR3 protein: CASSVGSSGADEQFF. CDR3 sequence (DNA): TGTGCCAGCAGCGTAGGGTCTAGCGGGGCCGATGAGCAGTTCTTC.

In nucleotides, the CDR3 is TGTGCCAGCAGTTTGAATTATCTCCCGAACACCGGGGAGCTGTTTTTT. Translated, it gives CASSLNYLPNTGELFF. The chain couples TRBV27 to TRBJ2-2; D not resolved. CDR1 and CDR2 from the germline V gene are MNHEY and SMNVEV (reference sequence). Trimming stripped 3 bases from V and 0 bases from J, with 11 bases between. This CDR3 comprises 16 residues.

The table lists this clonotype with a few counts. This sequence joins TRBV7-2 and TRBJ1-6; no clear D gene. Germline values: CDR1 SGHTA, CDR2 FQGNSA. Trimming stripped 0 bases from V and 3 bases from J, with 6 bases between. The CDR3 totals 15 residues. The CDR3 here is CASSLAAGYNSPLHF. The CDR3 DNA is TGTGCCAGCAGCTTAGCTGCAGGCTATAATTCACCCCTCCACTTT.

The rearrangement joins TRBV20-1 to TRBJ1-5; D unresolved. Germline lookup yields CDR1 DFQATT and CDR2 SNEGSKA (reference sequence). The CDR3 totals 14 residues. V dropped 3 bases and J dropped 4 bases, with 13 bases sitting between them. In DNA, the CDR3 is TGCAGTGCTAGTGTTGGGGAATTAAATCAGCCCCAGCATTTT. Amino acid sequence: CSASVGELNQPQHF.